Shown below are 5 T cell receptor beta chains from a single sample sequenced in a study of regulatory T cells in long-lasting Graves disease. The time point here: newly diagnosed GD, antithyroid drugs for less than 3 months. Construction of the TCR library relied on RNA isolated from PBMCs. Combining iRepertoire HTBI primers with Arm-PCR of CDR3 regions, the authors built TCR beta libraries. TCRdb analysed the multiplex PCR reads with MiXCR anew, one entry per CDR3 protein. The repertoire consists of around 500,000 distinct CDR3 sequences, with roughly 16% occurring once and the leading ten covering roughly 25%. The same sample was also studied in work on T cells in Graves' hyperthyroidism and ophthalmopathy.

The sequenced sample was peripheral blood mononuclear cells (PBMCs), obtained at new diagnosis, from a patient treated with antithyroid drugs. These TCRs come from a woman aged 35-65 years with Graves disease.

This clonotype was seen at least ten times. The chain uses TRBV7-8 and TRBJ1-1, with no clear D. The V gene lost 5 bases and the J gene lost 3 bases, with 13 bases spanning the gap. Germline V gene lookup returns CDR1 SGHVS and CDR2 FQNEAQ. The CDR3 consists of 14 residues. In DNA, the CDR3 is TGTGCCAGCAGCCCGACCCTTAGGGACACTGAAGCTTTCTTT. Its protein product is CASSPTLRDTEAFF. The whole variable domain, filled in from reference TRBV7-8 and TRBJ1-1, reads GAGVSQSPRYKVAKRGQDVALRCDPISGHVSLFWYQQALGQGPEFLTYFQNEAQLDKSGLPSDRFFAERPEGSVSTLKIQRTQQEDSAVYLCASSPTLRDTEAFFGQGTRLTVV.

This clonotype has at least ten counts. The V and J genes are TRBV18 and TRBJ1-1; a possible D gene is TRBD1 (6 bases). CDR1 is KGHSH and CDR2 is LQKENI in the germline V gene. The CDR3 has 14 residues. The V end was cut by 3 bases, the J end by 3 bases, with 11 bases between. The CDR3 protein is CASSPTRGDTEAFF. The CDR3 nucleotides read TGTGCCAGCTCACCGACAAGGGGGGACACTGAAGCTTTCTTT. The entire variable domain, with the rest obtained from reference TRBV18 and TRBJ1-1, is as follows: NAGVMQNPRHLVRRRGQEARLRCSPMKGHSHVYWYRQLPEEGLKFMVYLQKENIIDESGMPKERFSAEFPKEGPSILRIQQVVRGDSAAYFCASSPTRGDTEAFFGQGTRLTVV.

As regards this clonotype: At one end, the junction sequence differs from germline, possibly due to a read error. This chain connects TRBV4-3 to TRBJ1-3; D is unresolved. This CDR3 comprises 15 residues. Germline V gene sequence: CDR1 LGHNA, CDR2 YSLEER. This CDR3 is CASSFDQAPGNTTYF. Here the CDR3 DNA reads TGCGCCAGCAGCTTCGACCAGGCGCCTGGAAACACCACATATTTT.

At least ten counts were recorded for this clonotype. The chain recombines TRBV18 with TRBJ2-5; D gene uncertain. The CDR3 loop spans 12 amino acids. Germline CDR1 KGHSH, CDR2 LQKENI. The V end was cut by 2 bases, the J end by 2 bases, with 3 bases between. The CDR3 bases are TGTGCCAGCTCACCAAATCAAGAGACCCAGTACTTC. Residues: CASSPNQETQYF. Full variable domain (remainder filled in from reference TRBV18 and TRBJ2-5): NAGVMQNPRHLVRRRGQEARLRCSPMKGHSHVYWYRQLPEEGLKFMVYLQKENIIDESGMPKERFSAEFPKEGPSILRIQQVVRGDSAAYFCASSPNQETQYFGPGTRLLVL.

This clonotype appeared many times. This rearrangement joins TRBV11-2 to TRBJ2-1; D possibly corresponds to TRBD2 (6 bases). Germline values: CDR1 SGHAT, CDR2 FQNNGV. This CDR3 contains 17 residues. V dropped 1 base and J dropped 0 bases, with 13 bases sitting between them. The CDR3 bases are TGTGCCAGCAGCTTAGGGGGGGTCCCTAGCTCCTACAATGAGCAGTTCTTC. Encoded protein: CASSLGGVPSSYNEQFF.